A single sample is the source of the 32 T cell receptor beta chains below, sequenced in a study of OX40 agonist ivuxolimab in advanced cancers. Assay: immunoSEQ multiplex PCR; the TCRdb copy retains only in-frame clones and omits some. Of some 28,000 clones in the sample, approximately 83% were seen once. This specimen consisted of CD4+ or CD8+ T cells sorted from blood, obtained in a trial of the OX40 agonist ivuxolimab. Receptors originate from an adult with an advanced solid tumor such as melanoma, head and neck, liver or kidney cancer.

V gene TRBV6-1 combines with J gene TRBJ2-2; D may be TRBD2 (6 bases). CDR3 size: 14 residues. V shed 7 bases and J shed 0 bases, with 9 bases lying between them. The germline V gene encodes CDR1 MNHNS and CDR2 SASEGT. The CDR3 spells CASIADSNTGELFF. CDR3 bases: TGTGCCAGCATAGCGGATTCGAACACCGGGGAGCTGTTTTTT.

This chain connects TRBV29-1 to TRBJ2-1, with 8 bases identical to TRBD2. This CDR3 is built from 14 residues. CDR1 is SQVTM and CDR2 is ANQGSEA in the germline V gene. J lost 8 bases, V lost 4 bases, and 10 bases had no gene match. CDR3 residues: CSVAGGALSDEQFF. In DNA, the CDR3 is TGCAGCGTTGCGGGGGGGGCCTTGTCCGATGAGCAGTTCTTC.

J is TRBJ2-7 and V is TRBV27; no firm D call. The CDR3 is 13 residues long. Germline V gives CDR1 MNHEY, CDR2 SMNVEV (reference sequence). The V and J ends lost 2 bases and 2 bases respectively, with 7 bases between them. CDR3 bases: TGTGCCAGCAGTTTAAAGAGTCCCTACGAGCAGTACTTC. This sequence encodes CASSLKSPYEQYF.

V usage is TRBV7-8 and J usage is TRBJ1-5; D ambiguous. Germline CDR1 is SGHVS and CDR2 is FQNEAQ. Trimming removed 2 bases from V and 2 bases from J, with 19 bases in between. The length of the CDR3 is 18 residues. The CDR3 sequence is CASSLKLILGRGNQPQHF. The CDR3 DNA follows: TGTGCCAGCAGCTTAAAGCTGATTCTAGGAAGGGGCAATCAGCCCCAGCATTTT.

As to this clone: The germline gene is not matched at one end of the junction; a read error may be the cause. The chain links TRBV6-1 to TRBJ2-7; D unclear. Germline-derived CDR1 and CDR2 are MNHNS and SASEGT. CDR3 length: 14 residues. The CDR3 protein is CASSESAGLYERYF. For the CDR3, the DNA is TGTGCCAGCAGTGAATCGGCAGGTCTTTACGAGCGGTACTTC.

This clone showed up just a few times. The genes are TRBV27 and TRBJ1-1; D is undetermined. CDR3 length: 14 residues. V shed 4 bases and J shed 1 base, with 10 bases lying between them. Germline CDR1 is MNHEY and CDR2 is SMNVEV (reference sequence). CDR3 residues: CASSSYSWNTEAFF. The CDR3 nucleotides read TGTGCCAGCAGTTCATACTCCTGGAACACTGAAGCTTTCTTT.

The genes are TRBV27 and TRBJ1-2; the D is unclear. Germline CDR1 MNHEY, CDR2 SMNVEV (reference sequence). The V and J ends lost 2 bases and 6 bases respectively, with 22 bases between them. CDR3 length: 17 residues. The CDR3 nucleotides are TGTGCCAGCAGTTTACGGCCGGCGGACTACCTTTTTCATGGCTACACCTTC. Protein product: CASSLRPADYLFHGYTF.

This clone ranks as medium-sized. This chain's CDR3 is CASTPGGANYGYTF. The CDR3 DNA reads as TGTGCCAGCACTCCGGGAGGGGCTAACTATGGCTACACCTTC. The V and J genes are TRBV27 and TRBJ1-2, with TRBD1 as a possible D gene (5 bases). The V gene lost 7 bases and the J gene lost 0 bases, with 12 bases spanning the gap. The CDR3 covers 14 residues. Germline loops: CDR1 MNHEY, CDR2 SMNVEV (reference sequence).

V is TRBV6-5 and J is TRBJ2-1; 7 bases are a match to TRBD2. The CDR3 consists of 14 residues. Germline V gene data show CDR1 as MNHEY and CDR2 as SVGAGI. Trimming removed 9 bases from V and 3 bases from J; junction bases left unmatched: 8. The chain's CDR3 is CASAASGDYNEQFF. The CDR3 DNA reads TGTGCCAGTGCCGCTAGCGGAGACTACAATGAGCAGTTCTTC.

The rearrangement joins TRBV7-9 to TRBJ1-2, with D possibly TRBD1 on 5 matching bases. Germline values: CDR1 SEHNR, CDR2 FQNEAQ (reference sequence). The CDR3 runs 16 residues. Trimming took 3 bases from V and 7 from J, leaving 21 bases between them. For the CDR3, the DNA is TGTGCCAGCAGCTTCGGTCAGGGTATTGCTATGCGTGGCTACACCTTC. Translated: CASSFGQGIAMRGYTF.

This clone was counted only a few times. The V and J genes are TRBV19 and TRBJ1-1; D not certain. Trimming left V 5 bases short and J 5 bases short, with 6 bases between. Looked up from germline, CDR1 is LNHDA and CDR2 is SQIVND (reference sequence). The CDR3 extends over 11 amino acids. The CDR3 DNA is TGTGCCAGTAGTGGCGGAACTGAAGCTTTCTTT. Protein sequence: CASSGGTEAFF.

The sample holds a few counts of this clone. The chain carries TRBV7-9 and TRBJ1-6; D is unresolved. Trimming took 5 bases from V and 9 from J, leaving 11 bases between them. CDR1 and CDR2 from the germline V gene are SEHNR and FQNEAQ (reference sequence). The CDR3 has 13 amino acids. This chain's CDR3 is CASSPNRGSPLHF. The CDR3 region has the DNA TGTGCCAGCAGCCCTAATAGAGGTTCACCCCTCCACTTT.

The chain is built from TRBV5-4 and TRBJ2-7; tentative D call: TRBD1 (5 bases). Trimming stripped 4 bases from V and 5 bases from J, with 7 bases between. Germline loops: CDR1 SGHNT, CDR2 YYREEE (reference sequence). The CDR3 is made up of 11 amino acids. CDR3 nucleotides: TGTGCCAGCAGCATCAGGGACGAGCAGTACTTC. Translated: CASSIRDEQYF.

This chain links TRBV6-5 with TRBJ2-7, with 9 bases that match TRBD1. V lost 8 bases and J lost 4; bases outside the gene matches: 3. The V gene's germline CDR1 is MNHEY and CDR2 SVGAGI. The CDR3 covers 12 residues. The CDR3 region is CASLGQGYEQYF. CDR3 in DNA: TGTGCCAGCCTGGGACAGGGATACGAGCAGTACTTC.

The rearrangement joins TRBV6-5 to TRBJ1-3; D not certain. The CDR3 spans 15 residues. Germline assignment: CDR1 MNHEY and CDR2 SVGAGI. V lost 2 bases, J lost 4 bases, and 12 bases lay in between. For the CDR3, the DNA is TGTGCCAGCAGTTACGCCCAATCGTGGGGAAACACCATATATTTT. Its protein is CASSYAQSWGNTIYF.

The rearrangement joins TRBV27 to TRBJ2-1; no clear D. The CDR3 runs to 14 residues. CDR1 is MNHEY, CDR2 SMNVEV, per germline (reference sequence). V was shortened by 6 bases and J by 5 bases, with 14 bases between the two germline ends. The CDR3 protein is CASSHSKTDNEQFF. CDR3 sequence (DNA): TGTGCCAGCAGCCACAGCAAGACGGACAATGAGCAGTTCTTC.

This rearrangement joins TRBV19 to TRBJ1-1; D is undetermined. The CDR3 length is 12 residues. Germline V gene data show CDR1 as LNHDA and CDR2 as SQIVND (reference sequence). V lost 1 base and J lost 3, with 3 bases in between. The CDR3 here is CASSIGHTEAFF. CDR3 DNA sequence: TGTGCCAGTAGTATAGGGCACACTGAAGCTTTCTTT.

The chain is built from TRBV4-2 and TRBJ1-2; D unclear. The germline V gene has CDR1 LGHNA and CDR2 YNFKEQ. Trimming left V 0 bases short and J 1 base short, with 9 bases between. The CDR3 has 15 amino acids. DNA of the CDR3: TGTGCCAGCAGCCAAGAGGGAAAGGTTAACTATGGCTACACCTTC. It yields the protein CASSQEGKVNYGYTF.

The V gene is TRBV27, the J gene TRBJ1-1; D ambiguous. The CDR3 has 14 amino acids. Germline CDR1 MNHEY, CDR2 SMNVEV (reference sequence). Trimming removed 5 bases at V and 1 base at J, with 11 bases between. The CDR3 loop is CASSADGWNTEAFF. The DNA for the CDR3 is TGTGCCAGCAGTGCGGACGGCTGGAACACTGAAGCTTTCTTT.

The chain recombines TRBV18 with TRBJ2-3; 16 nucleotides agree with TRBD2. The CDR3 length is 20 residues. Losses at the gene ends were 3 bases for V and 4 bases for J; bases not matched to a gene: 13. Germline V CDR1 and CDR2: KGHSH, LQKENI. The CDR3 DNA follows: TGTGCCAGCTCACCCGACTTTACCGGGACTAGCGGGGGGGCCGCAGATACGCAGTATTTT. Its protein is CASSPDFTGTSGGAADTQYF.

This clone has only a few counts. The chain employs TRBV7-9 and TRBJ1-2; TRBD1 aligns across 7 bases. From germline, CDR1 is SEHNR and CDR2 FQNEAQ (reference sequence). The CDR3 is 13 amino acids. J gave up 4 bases and V 5 bases, and 4 bases lay outside the gene matches. DNA for the CDR3: TGTGCCAGCAGCCTAGGGACAGCCTATGGCTACACCTTC. Protein sequence: CASSLGTAYGYTF.

This clone was detected a few times. The chain recombines TRBV6-1 with TRBJ1-5, with 7 bases lining up with TRBD1. Germline V gene lookup returns CDR1 MNHNS and CDR2 SASEGT. This CDR3 region has 15 residues. The V segment lost 6 bases and the J segment 0 bases; nucleotides outside the gene matches: 5. DNA of the CDR3: TGTGCCAGCAGAGTGAGACAGGGTAGCAATCAGCCCCAGCATTTT. It translates to CASRVRQGSNQPQHF.

This chain joins TRBV5-4 and TRBJ2-2; D is unclear. The germline CDR1 and CDR2 sequences are SGHNT and YYREEE (reference sequence). V was trimmed by 5 bases and J by 2 bases, leaving 7 bases between them. The CDR3 extends over 13 amino acids. The CDR3 reads CASRTKNTGELFF. In nucleotides, the CDR3 is TGTGCCAGCAGGACGAAAAACACCGGGGAGCTGTTTTTT.

CDR3 sequence (DNA): TGTGCCAGCAGCTTAAGTCCGCTGTACCAAGAGACCCAGTACTTC. This gives the protein CASSLSPLYQETQYF. The V and J genes are TRBV7-8 and TRBJ2-5; the D is unclear. Trimming removed 2 bases from V and 0 bases from J, with 10 bases in between. Germline CDR1 is SGHVS and CDR2 is FQNEAQ. This CDR3 has 15 amino acids.

The rearrangement links TRBV9 to TRBJ2-2, with 8 bases lining up with TRBD1. V trimming: 4 bases; J trimming: 8 bases; junction bases outside the gene matches: 16. CDR1 is SGDLS and CDR2 is YYNGEE in the germline V gene. The CDR3 contains 17 residues. The CDR3 spells CASSSSPDRAAEGELFF. As DNA, the CDR3 is TGTGCCAGCAGCTCTTCCCCGGACAGGGCGGCTGAGGGGGAGCTGTTTTTT.

V is TRBV4-1 and J is TRBJ1-1, with 9 bases that match TRBD1. The CDR3 runs 13 residues. V dropped 5 bases and J dropped 4; count of bases not matched to a gene: 2. CDR1 and CDR2 (germline): MGHRA, YSYEKL. The CDR3 DNA is TGCGCCAGCAGCGAACAGGGGGCCACTGAAGCTTTCTTT. Translating gives CASSEQGATEAFF.

The chain employs TRBV7-9 and TRBJ2-2, with TRBD1 matching 7 bases. CDR3 length equals 14 residues. Trimming at V came to 8 bases and at J to 9 bases, leaving 12 bases not matched to a gene. Germline V gene sequence: CDR1 SEHNR, CDR2 FQNEAQ (reference sequence). The CDR3 loop reads CASGSTGKVRELFF. The DNA for the CDR3 is TGTGCCAGCGGGTCGACAGGGAAAGTTAGGGAGCTGTTTTTT.

This chain connects TRBV28 to TRBJ2-7, with D unclear. Germline-derived CDR1 and CDR2 are MDHEN and SYDVKM. Trimming stripped 3 bases from V and 2 bases from J, with 5 bases between. The length of the CDR3 is 12 residues. CDR3 DNA sequence: TGTGCCAGCAGTTTTGAGCCCTACGAGCAGTACTTC. This codes for CASSFEPYEQYF. Using reference TRBV28 and TRBJ2-7 for the parts outside the CDR3, the full variable domain is DVKVTQSSRYLVKRTGEKVFLECVQDMDHENMFWYRQDPGLGLRLIYFSYDVKMKEKGDIPEGYSVSREKKERFSLILESASTNQTSMYLCASSFEPYEQYFGPGTRLTVT.

There are a few counts of this clone. The chain joins TRBV15 to TRBJ2-1; 14 bases are shared with TRBD2. Germline V lookup: CDR1 LNHNV, CDR2 YYDKDF (reference sequence). J was trimmed by 14 bases and V by 4 bases; bases with no gene match: 10. CDR3 size: 15 residues. The CDR3 DNA follows: TGTGCCACCAGCAAGACGGACTGGACTAGCGGGGGGAAGTTCTTC. Protein sequence: CATSKTDWTSGGKFF.

This chain uses TRBV28 with TRBJ2-5; D unclear. CDR1 and CDR2 from the germline V gene are MDHEN and SYDVKM. The CDR3 sequence is 12 residues long. The V gene lost 5 bases and the J gene lost 3 bases, with 7 bases spanning the gap. DNA for the CDR3: TGTGCCAGCAGTCCCCGCAAAGAGACCCAGTACTTC. Protein: CASSPRKETQYF.

This sequence joins TRBV28 and TRBJ2-7; D is unclear. Germline V CDR1 and CDR2: MDHEN, SYDVKM. This CDR3 is built from 12 residues. V lost 8 bases and J 2 bases, leaving 10 bases between the germline ends. The CDR3 reads CASRPGPYEQYF. The CDR3 bases are TGTGCCAGCCGGCCAGGTCCCTACGAGCAGTACTTC.

The V gene is TRBV2, the J gene TRBJ2-7, with D possibly being TRBD2 (5 bases). The length of the CDR3 is 15 residues. Germline-derived CDR1 and CDR2 are SNHLY and FYNNEI. Trimming removed 8 bases from V and 0 bases from J, with 17 bases in between. The CDR3 loop reads CASWVLVSSSYEQYF. CDR3 nucleotide sequence: TGTGCCAGCTGGGTACTAGTATCCTCCTCCTACGAGCAGTACTTC. The whole variable domain, filled in from reference TRBV2 and TRBJ2-7, reads EPEVTQTPSHQVTQMGQEVILRCVPISNHLYFYWYRQILGQKVEFLVSFYNNEISEKSEIFDDQFSVERPDGSNFTLKIRSTKLEDSAMYFCASWVLVSSSYEQYFGPGTRLTVT.